This T cell receptor beta chain was found in a study of T cells after yellow fever vaccination. Overall study context: Fractions with few cells were prepared using SMART-Seq v4 Ultra Low Input.

TCRdb processed the 5' RACE reads anew with MiXCR; each CDR3 protein has one entry. The repertoire holds some 300,000 distinct CDR3 sequences, roughly 8% seen once, with 15% to 20% in the top ten. V dropped 2 bases and J dropped 6 bases, with 11 bases sitting between them. The CDR3 runs 13 residues. Germline V gene data show CDR1 as SGDLS and CDR2 as YYNGEE. This clonotype has just a few counts. This material consisted of PBMCs, taken more than 35 days after the first yellow fever vaccination. This TCR was recovered from a man younger than 30 who received the YFV17D yellow fever vaccine. V and J are TRBV9 and TRBJ1-2; a possible D gene is TRBD1 (5 bases). This CDR3 reads CASSVSGINGYTF. The CDR3 DNA is TGTGCCAGCAGCGTCTCAGGGATTAATGGCTACACCTTC.